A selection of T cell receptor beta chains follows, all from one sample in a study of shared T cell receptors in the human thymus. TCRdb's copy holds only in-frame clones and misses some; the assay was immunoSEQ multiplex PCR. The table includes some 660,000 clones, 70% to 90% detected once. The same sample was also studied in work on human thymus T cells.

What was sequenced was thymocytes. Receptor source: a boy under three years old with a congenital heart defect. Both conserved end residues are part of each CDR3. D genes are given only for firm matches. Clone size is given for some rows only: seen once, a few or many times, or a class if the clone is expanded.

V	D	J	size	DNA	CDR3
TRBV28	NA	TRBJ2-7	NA	TGTGCCAGCAGTTTACTCATCTCGGCGAGGTTGGTGTCCTACGAGCAGTACTTC	CASSLLISARLVSYEQYF
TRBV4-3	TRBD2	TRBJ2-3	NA	TGCGCCAGCAGCCAAGATGTCGAGCGGGAGGGCCGAGGCACAGATACGCAGTATTTT	CASSQDVEREGRGTDTQYF
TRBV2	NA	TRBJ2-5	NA	TGTGCCAGCGGGGTCCGGGACTTACAAGAGACCCAGTACTTC	CASGVRDLQETQYF
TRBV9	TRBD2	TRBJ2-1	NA	TGTGCCAGCAGCGTGGGACTAGCGGGTACCTACAATGAGCAGTTCTTC	CASSVGLAGTYNEQFF
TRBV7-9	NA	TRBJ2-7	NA	TGTGCCAGCAGCCGACCCCCCGAGGCGGACGAGCAGTACTTC	CASSRPPEADEQYF
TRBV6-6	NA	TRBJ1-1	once	TGTGCCAGCAGCCCCGGTCCCTCAGCTTTCTTT	CASSPGPSAFF
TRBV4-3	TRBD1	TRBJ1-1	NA	TGCGCCAGCAGCCAGGGATGGACAGGGGGCACTGAAGCTTTCTTT	CASSQGWTGGTEAFF
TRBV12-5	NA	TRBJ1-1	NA	TGTGCTAGTGGTTCTGAGGTGGGCACTGAAGCTTTCTTT	CASGSEVGTEAFF
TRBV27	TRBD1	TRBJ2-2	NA	TGTGCCAGCAGTTGGGCGACAGGGGGCAGGAACACCGGGGAGCTGTTTTTT	CASSWATGGRNTGELFF
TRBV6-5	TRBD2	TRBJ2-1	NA	TGTGCCAGCAGTTACACCCCCCCTAGCGGGGGATTCGCGTTCTTC	CASSYTPPSGGFAFF
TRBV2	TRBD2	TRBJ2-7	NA	TGTGCCAGCAGTGTACTAGCGGGGGGCTCCTACGAGCAGTACTTC	CASSVLAGGSYEQYF
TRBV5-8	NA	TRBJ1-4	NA	TGTGCCAGCACCTGGGGACAAACCTCCGTGCCAACTAATGAAAAACTGTTTTTT	CASTWGQTSVPTNEKLFF
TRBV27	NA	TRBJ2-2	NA	TGTGCCAGCAGTTTATCGACTACCGACACCGGGGAGCTGTTTTTT	CASSLSTTDTGELFF
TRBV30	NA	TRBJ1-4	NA	TGTGCCTGGAGTGACTATAGTCGAACTACTGCAACTAATGAAAAACTGTTTTTT	CAWSDYSRTTATNEKLFF
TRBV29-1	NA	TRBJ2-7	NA	TGCAGCGTTGGCGGCTTCCCTCAGTACTTC	CSVGGFPQYF
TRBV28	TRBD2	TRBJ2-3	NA	TGTGCCAGCAGTTTACGGCTAGCGGAGCCAACCTCCTCTAGCACAGATACGCAGTATTTT	CASSLRLAEPTSSSTDTQYF
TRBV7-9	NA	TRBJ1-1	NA	TGTGCCAGCAGAAACAGGGTTGGGAACACTGAAGCTTTCTTT	CASRNRVGNTEAFF
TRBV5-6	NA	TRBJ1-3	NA	TGTGCCAGCAGCTTTAACAAGGGAAACACCATATATTTT	CASSFNKGNTIYF
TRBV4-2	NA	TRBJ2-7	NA	TGTGCCAGCAGCTCCCAGCGAGCAGGGAGGAGCGAGCAGTACTTC	CASSSQRAGRSEQYF
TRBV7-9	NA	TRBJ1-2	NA	TGTGCCAGCAGCTTAGCGGGGGGTGGGGTACAAAGCGACTATGGCTACACCTTC	CASSLAGGGVQSDYGYTF
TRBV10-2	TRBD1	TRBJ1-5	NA	TGCGCCAGCAGTGGGGACAGGGGTTATCAGCCCCAGCATTTT	CASSGDRGYQPQHF
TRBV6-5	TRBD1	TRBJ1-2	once	TGTGCCAGCAGCGGGACAGGGGGAGGAGGCTATGGCTACACCTTC	CASSGTGGGGYGYTF
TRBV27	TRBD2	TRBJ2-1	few	TGTGCCAGCAGTCCCGAGGTAACTAGCGGGGGCCTATATTACAATGAGCAGTTCTTC	CASSPEVTSGGLYYNEQFF
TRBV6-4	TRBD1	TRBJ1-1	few	TGTGCCAGCAGTGTGACAGGGTCAAACACTGAAGCTTTCTTT	CASSVTGSNTEAFF
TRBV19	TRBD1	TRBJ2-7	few	TGTGCCAGTAGTATAGCCAGGACAGGGAATTACGAGCAGTACTTC	CASSIARTGNYEQYF
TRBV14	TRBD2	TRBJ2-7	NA	TGTGCCAGCAGCCAATCCCTTCACGGGGGTAGCGGGAGCTCCTACGAGCAGTACTTC	CASSQSLHGGSGSSYEQYF
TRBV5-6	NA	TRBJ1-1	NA	TGTGCCAGCAGCTGGGGGAGGACTGAAGCTTTCTTT	CASSWGRTEAFF
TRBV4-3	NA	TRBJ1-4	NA	TGCGCCAGCAGCCAAACAGGTTTTAATGAAGAACTGTTTTTT	CASSQTGFNEELFF
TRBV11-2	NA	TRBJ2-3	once	TGTGCCAGCAGCCCCCGTTTACGGAGCACAGATACGCAGTATTTT	CASSPRLRSTDTQYF
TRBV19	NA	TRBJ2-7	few	TGTGCCAGTAGTATAGGGGGCTCTAAGTCCTACGAGCAGTACTTC	CASSIGGSKSYEQYF
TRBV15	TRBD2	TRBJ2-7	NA	TGTGCCACCAGCAGAGGGGGGAGCGGACTCCCACGTAGCGGGAGAAGCTACGAGCAGTACTTC	CATSRGGSGLPRSGRSYEQYF
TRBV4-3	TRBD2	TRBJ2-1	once	TGCGCCAGCAGCCAAGAGGCGGCGGGAGGGCCACACAATGAGCAGTTCTTC	CASSQEAAGGPHNEQFF